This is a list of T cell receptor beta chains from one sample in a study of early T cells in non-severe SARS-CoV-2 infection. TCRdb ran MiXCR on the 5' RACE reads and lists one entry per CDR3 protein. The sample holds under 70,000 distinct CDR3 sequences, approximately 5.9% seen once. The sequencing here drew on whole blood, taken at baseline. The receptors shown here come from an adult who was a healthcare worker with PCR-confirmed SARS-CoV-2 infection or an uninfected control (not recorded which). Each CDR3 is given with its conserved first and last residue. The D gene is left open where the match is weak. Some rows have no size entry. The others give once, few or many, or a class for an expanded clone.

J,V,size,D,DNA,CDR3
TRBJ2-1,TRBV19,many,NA,TGTGCCAGTAGTATAGATCAGGGTTGGGAGAACAATGAGCAGTTCTTC,CASSIDQGWENNEQFF
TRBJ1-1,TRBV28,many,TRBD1,TGTGCCAGCAGTGGACAGGGGAGCCCTGAAGCTTTCTTT,CASSGQGSPEAFF
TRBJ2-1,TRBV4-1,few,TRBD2,TGCGCCAGCAGCCAGCGGGAGAACTCCTACAATGAGCAGTTCTTC,CASSQRENSYNEQFF
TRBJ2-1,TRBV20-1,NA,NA,TGCAGTGCTAGCCAAACAGGGAACAATGAGCAGTTCTTC,CSASQTGNNEQFF
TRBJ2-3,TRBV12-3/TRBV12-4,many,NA,TGTGCCAGCAGTTCTAGAGCTGGAGATACGCAGTATTTT,CASSSRAGDTQYF
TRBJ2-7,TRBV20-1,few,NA,TGCAGTGCTAGCCCAGCGGGTCCCTCCTACGAGCAGTACTTC,CSASPAGPSYEQYF
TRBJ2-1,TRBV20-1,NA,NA,TGCAGTGCTAGAGATGTGGATTCGGACAGAAACAATGAGCAGTTCTTC,CSARDVDSDRNNEQFF
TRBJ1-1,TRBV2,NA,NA,TGTGCCAGCAGTGCAGACCACAACACTGAAGCTTTCTTT,CASSADHNTEAFF
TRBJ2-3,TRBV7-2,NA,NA,TGTGCCAGCAGCATACAGGATAACACAGATACGCAGTATTTT,CASSIQDNTDTQYF
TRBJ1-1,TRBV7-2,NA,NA,TGTGCCAGCAGCTTAGTGTCCAGGGCGGCTGAAGCTTTCTTT,CASSLVSRAAEAFF
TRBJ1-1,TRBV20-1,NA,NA,TGCAGTGCTAGAGAGGGGAATGGGAACACTGAAGCTTTCTTT,CSAREGNGNTEAFF
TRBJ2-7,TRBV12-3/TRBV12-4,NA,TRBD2,TGTGCCAGCAGTTTAACTAGCGGACCCTACGAGCAGTACTTC,CASSLTSGPYEQYF
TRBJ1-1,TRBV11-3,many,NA,TGTGCCAGCAGCTTAGGGTTGGGGGCTGAAGCTTTCTTT,CASSLGLGAEAFF
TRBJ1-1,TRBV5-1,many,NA,TGCGCCAGCACGGAATTACAGGGTACTAATGAAGCTTTCTTT,CASTELQGTNEAFF
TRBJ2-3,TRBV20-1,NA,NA,TGCAGTGCTAGAGATCGGGCGGGAAGCACAGATACGCAGTATTTT,CSARDRAGSTDTQYF
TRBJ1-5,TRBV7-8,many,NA,TGTGCCAGCAGCTTAGTATCGGGCCAGATTAGCAATCAGCCCCAGCATTTT,CASSLVSGQISNQPQHF